These 7 T cell receptor beta chains were all obtained from the same sample, sequenced in a study of blood T cell repertoires in COVID-19. TCRdb's table, derived via immunoSEQ multiplex PCR, lists solely in-frame clones and lacks some. The sample lists a few hundred thousand clones; around 82% were seen once. The sequenced sample was peripheral blood. The receptors stem from a human donor with COVID-19, enrolled during active disease. The donor label of this sample is uncertain.

The gene calls are TRBV11-2 and TRBJ2-5; possible D gene TRBD1, 6 bases. Deletions cut 2 bases from V and 4 bases from J, with 17 bases between. CDR1 and CDR2 from the germline V gene are SGHAT and FQNNGV. The CDR3 consists of 16 residues. CDR3 amino acids: CASSLRGTGMAETQYF. The CDR3 region has the DNA TGTGCCAGCAGCTTACGGGGAACAGGGATGGCAGAGACCCAGTACTTC.

V gene TRBV7-8 combines with J gene TRBJ1-2; TRBD1 matches at 9 bases. The CDR3 loop spans 15 amino acids. The V segment lost 4 bases and the J segment 4 bases; nucleotides outside the gene matches: 7. Germline-derived CDR1 and CDR2 are SGHVS and FQNEAQ. This CDR3 is CASSSAGQGTYGYTF. CDR3 sequence (DNA): TGTGCCAGCAGCTCCGCGGGACAGGGAACCTATGGCTACACCTTC.

The rearrangement uses TRBV30 and TRBJ2-7; D is possibly TRBD1 (6 bases). Germline V gene data show CDR1 as GTSNPN and CDR2 as SVGIG (reference sequence). The CDR3 contains 15 residues. The V and J ends lost 3 bases and 3 bases respectively, with 18 bases between them. The CDR3 here is CAWSAYRTAVYEQYF. The CDR3, as DNA: TGTGCCTGGAGCGCTTACCGGACAGCGGTCTACGAGCAGTACTTC.

V usage is TRBV5-1 and J usage is TRBJ1-2, with 9 bases that match TRBD1. The germline CDR1 and CDR2 sequences are SGHRS and YFSETQ. Unmatched junction bases numbered 10, after V lost 0 bases and J lost 7 bases. The CDR3 is 16 amino acids. For the CDR3, the DNA is TGCGCCAGCAGCTTGGAGGGACAGGGCCAGCAAGGTGGCTACACCTTC. It yields the protein CASSLEGQGQQGGYTF.

This chain joins TRBV29-1 and TRBJ1-2, with 8 bases matching TRBD1. The CDR3 loop spans 16 amino acids. V trimming: 7 bases; J trimming: 0 bases; junction bases outside the gene matches: 13. Germline V gene data show CDR1 as SQVTM and CDR2 as ANQGSEA. The CDR3 protein is CSAWTGSQEANYGYTF. For the CDR3, the DNA is TGCAGCGCGTGGACAGGGAGTCAGGAGGCTAACTATGGCTACACCTTC. Full variable domain (outside the CDR3, taken from reference TRBV29-1 and TRBJ1-2): SAVISQKPSRDICQRGTSLTIQCQVDSQVTMMFWYRQQPGQSLTLIATANQGSEATYESGFVIDKFPISRPNLTFSTLTVSNMSPEDSSIYLCSAWTGSQEANYGYTFGSGTRLTVV.

V is TRBV15 and J is TRBJ2-1; 11 bases fit TRBD2. Trimming at V came to 5 bases and at J to 1 base, leaving 10 bases not matched to a gene. Germline-derived CDR1 and CDR2 are LNHNV and YYDKDF (reference sequence). CDR3 length: 18 amino acids. Written as DNA, the CDR3 is TGTGCCACCAGCCCGGCTAGCGGGAGGTCCTATTCCTACAATGAGCAGTTCTTC. This gives the protein CATSPASGRSYSYNEQFF.

This chain uses TRBV5-1 with TRBJ1-1; no clear D gene. Trimming took 0 bases from V and 3 from J, leaving 9 bases between them. There are 14 residues in the CDR3. The germline V gene has CDR1 SGHRS and CDR2 YFSETQ. The chain's CDR3 is CASSLVARDTEAFF. The CDR3 DNA reads TGCGCCAGCAGCTTGGTCGCCCGGGACACTGAAGCTTTCTTT.